These 23 T cell receptor beta chains share one sample of origin, sequenced in a study of blood T cell repertoires in COVID-19. Sequenced by immunoSEQ multiplex PCR; TCRdb stores in-frame clones only, minus some. The sample has about 320,000 clones; 65% to 90% are singletons. Material for sequencing was PBMCs or T cells enriched from blood (not recorded which). These receptors all come from a woman in her late teens or twenties who had recovered from COVID-19.

V and J are TRBV19 and TRBJ2-2; tentatively, D is TRBD2 (6 bases). Per germline, CDR1 LNHDA and CDR2 SQIVND (reference sequence). This CDR3 has 13 amino acids. V lost 3 bases to trimming and J lost 6 bases, with 8 bases between them. CDR3: CASSMGGAGELFF. The CDR3, as DNA: TGTGCCAGTAGTATGGGGGGTGCCGGGGAGCTGTTTTTT.

The chain uses TRBV6-1 and TRBJ1-5; 9 positions agree with TRBD1. This CDR3 comprises 15 residues. The junction had 5 bases not matched to a gene; V was cut back by 1 base and J by 7 bases. CDR1 and CDR2 from the germline V gene are MNHNS and SASEGT. This chain's CDR3 is CASSEVGTGNQPQHF. CDR3 bases: TGTGCCAGCAGTGAAGTTGGGACAGGGAACCAGCCCCAGCATTTT.

V gene TRBV7-9 combines with J gene TRBJ2-7, with TRBD2 as a possible D gene (5 bases). There are 15 residues in the CDR3. V was pared by 0 bases and J by 1 base, with 10 bases between. Germline CDR1 reads SEHNR; CDR2 reads FQNEAQ (reference sequence). The CDR3 DNA reads TGTGCCAGCAGCTTAGCGCCGGACTTATCCTACGAGCAGTACTTC. This encodes CASSLAPDLSYEQYF. The entire variable domain, with the rest obtained from reference TRBV7-9 and TRBJ2-7, is as follows: DTGVSQNPRHKITKRGQNVTFRCDPISEHNRLYWYRQTLGQGPEFLTYFQNEAQLEKSRLLSDRFSAERPKGSFSTLEIQRTEQGDSAMYLCASSLAPDLSYEQYFGPGTRLTVT.

V gene TRBV28 combines with J gene TRBJ1-6; 8 positions agree with TRBD1. V trimming: 6 bases; J trimming: 7 bases; junction bases outside the gene matches: 2. From germline, CDR1 is MDHEN and CDR2 SYDVKM. There are 13 residues in the CDR3. As DNA, the CDR3 is TGTGCCAGCAGGTACAGGGGGAATTCACCCCTCCACTTT. This encodes CASRYRGNSPLHF.

The chain carries TRBV29-1 and TRBJ2-7, with TRBD2 as a possible D gene (6 bases). Germline V lookup: CDR1 SQVTM, CDR2 ANQGSEA. The germline V and J ends were trimmed by 3 bases and 0 bases, with 9 bases remaining between them. The CDR3 spans 13 residues. CDR3 region: CSVEEEGSYEQYF. The CDR3 DNA follows: TGCAGCGTTGAGGAGGAGGGCTCCTACGAGCAGTACTTC.

This chain joins TRBV18 and TRBJ2-1; TRBD2 matches 8 bases. From germline, CDR1 is KGHSH and CDR2 LQKENI. After removal of 3 bases from V and 7 bases from J, the junction contained 2 bases not matched to a gene. The CDR3 loop spans 13 amino acids. The CDR3 DNA is TGTGCCAGCTCACCGGGACTAGTAAATGAGCAGTTCTTC. Its protein product is CASSPGLVNEQFF.

The chain has TRBV19 and TRBJ2-2; TRBD1 matches 10 bases. Trimming removed 6 bases from V and 7 bases from J; junction bases left unmatched: 8. The V gene's germline CDR1 is LNHDA and CDR2 SQIVND (reference sequence). The CDR3 is 15 amino acids. The CDR3 coding sequence is TGTGCCAGTAGAGCCCGACAGGGGGCTAACGGGGAGCTGTTTTTT. Protein sequence: CASRARQGANGELFF.

V is TRBV4-1 and J is TRBJ1-1, with D perhaps TRBD1 (5 bases). V was pared by 3 bases and J by 5 bases, with 13 bases between. The CDR3 is 14 amino acids. Germline V gene lookup returns CDR1 MGHRA and CDR2 YSYEKL. CDR3 in amino acids: CASSQPQGWTEAFF. As DNA, the CDR3 is TGCGCCAGCAGCCAGCCCCAGGGTTGGACTGAAGCTTTCTTT.

The chain couples TRBV3-1 (or the pseudogene TRBV3-2) to TRBJ2-3; 9 nucleotides line up with TRBD2. The J segment lost 6 bases and the V segment lost 0 bases, leaving 13 bases of the junction unmatched. CDR1 and CDR2 from the germline V gene are LGHDT and YNNKEL (reference sequence). This CDR3 region has 18 residues. CDR3 DNA: TGTGCCAGCAGCCAAGACCATAGCCGAGCGGGGGGCCTGGATACGCAGTATTTT. It translates to CASSQDHSRAGGLDTQYF.

V and J are TRBV7-9 and TRBJ2-3; TRBD2 matches 8 bases. Germline trimming cut 7 bases from V and 4 bases from J; bases unmatched to any gene: 10. CDR3 length: 15 amino acids. The V gene's germline CDR1 is SEHNR and CDR2 FQNEAQ (reference sequence). The CDR3 DNA follows: TGTGCCAGCACCCCTGGGACTAGTTCATCAGATACGCAGTATTTT. Protein sequence: CASTPGTSSSDTQYF.

The chain is built from TRBV18 and TRBJ2-2; D might be TRBD2 (5 bases). Trimming took off 8 bases at V and 7 bases at J, with 14 bases between the two ends. Looked up from germline, CDR1 is KGHSH and CDR2 is LQKENI. This CDR3 is built from 13 residues. CDR3 nucleotide sequence: TGTGCCAGCAGGACCCTGAGGGACGGGGAGCTGTTTTTT. Protein: CASRTLRDGELFF.

This chain links TRBV5-1 with TRBJ2-1, with D possibly being TRBD2 (5 bases). Per the germline V gene, CDR1 is SGHRS and CDR2 is YFSETQ. V lost 0 bases and J 6 bases, leaving 7 bases between the germline ends. The CDR3 loop spans 13 amino acids. CDR3 residues: CASSLGGPNEQFF. Written as DNA, the CDR3 is TGCGCCAGCAGCTTGGGAGGGCCCAATGAGCAGTTCTTC.

The chain links TRBV3-1 (or the pseudogene TRBV3-2) to TRBJ2-5; D is possibly TRBD2 (5 bases). The CDR3 has 14 residues. The V end lost 4 bases, the J end lost 5 bases, and 14 bases lay between the germline ends. Germline CDR1 is LGHDT and CDR2 is YNNKEL (reference sequence). The CDR3 spells CASSPVETGETQYF. In DNA form, the CDR3 reads TGTGCCAGCAGCCCCGTGGAAACGGGGGAGACCCAGTACTTC.

About this clone: A far larger clone is just one base off, so this is likely a read error. The chain employs TRBV12-3 or TRBV12-4 and TRBJ2-1, with TRBD1 matching 7 bases. V dropped 6 bases and J dropped 8; count of bases not matched to a gene: 1. The length of the CDR3 is 11 residues. This CDR3 reads CASSTGDEQFF. CDR3 DNA sequence: TGTGCCAGCAGCACAGGGGATGAGCAGTTCTTC.

The J gene is TRBJ2-1, the V gene TRBV18; unclear D gene. Deletions cut 3 bases from V and 0 bases from J, with 12 bases between. CDR3 length equals 16 residues. CDR1 is KGHSH and CDR2 is LQKENI in the germline V gene. CDR3 loop: CASSPSSVSSYNEQFF. The CDR3 DNA follows: TGTGCCAGCTCACCGTCGAGTGTTAGCTCCTACAATGAGCAGTTCTTC.

This chain joins TRBV3-1 (or the pseudogene TRBV3-2) and TRBJ2-1, with 10 bases that match TRBD2. The germline V gene has CDR1 LGHDT and CDR2 YNNKEL (reference sequence). The CDR3 length is 15 residues. V was clipped by 2 bases and J by 5 bases; unmatched bases: 3. CDR3 sequence (DNA): TGTGCCAGCAGCCAACTAGCGGGAGTCAACAATGAGCAGTTCTTC. It codes for CASSQLAGVNNEQFF.

The chain is built from TRBV28 and TRBJ1-3, with D possibly matching TRBD1 (5 bases). CDR1 MDHEN and CDR2 SYDVKM come from the germline V gene. The CDR3 is made up of 14 amino acids. The V gene lost 5 bases and the J gene lost 4 bases, with 12 bases spanning the gap. The CDR3 bases are TGTGCCAGCAGTCCGGGGGGAATGGGAAACACCATATATTTT. Encoded protein: CASSPGGMGNTIYF.

This sequence joins TRBV28 and TRBJ2-7, with 11 bases identical to TRBD1. This CDR3 has 14 amino acids. V was pared by 3 bases and J by 4 bases, with 2 bases of the junction left unmatched. Germline values: CDR1 MDHEN, CDR2 SYDVKM. The CDR3 region is CASSFGTGGYEQYF. Here the CDR3 DNA reads TGTGCCAGCAGTTTCGGGACAGGGGGTTACGAGCAGTACTTC.

The J gene is TRBJ1-5, the V gene TRBV7-8; no reliable D call. The CDR3 is 15 residues long. The V gene's germline CDR1 is SGHVS and CDR2 FQNEAQ. V was trimmed by 7 bases and J by 2 bases, leaving 15 bases between them. Written as DNA, the CDR3 is TGTGCCAGCACCCTAGGTCGTGTTGGCAATCAGCCCCAGCATTTT. Translation: CASTLGRVGNQPQHF.

This clone was detected only once. The chain couples TRBV24-1 to TRBJ2-2; tentatively, D is TRBD2 (5 bases). Trimming pared 8 bases from V and 7 bases from J, leaving 16 bases between. The CDR3 is 14 amino acids. Germline V gene lookup returns CDR1 KGHDR and CDR2 SFDVKD. The CDR3 protein is CATKGGEGGGELFF. The CDR3 bases are TGTGCCACCAAGGGCGGAGAGGGTGGCGGGGAGCTGTTTTTT.

The gene calls are TRBV11-1 and TRBJ2-3, with TRBD2 matching over 9 bases. Germline CDR1 is SGHAT and CDR2 is FQDESV (reference sequence). The CDR3 has 15 residues. V was clipped by 3 bases and J by 0 bases; unmatched bases: 1. CDR3 residues: CASSFLAGSTDTQYF. DNA for the CDR3: TGTGCCAGCAGCTTTCTAGCGGGAAGCACAGATACGCAGTATTTT. Based on the CDR3 plus reference TRBV11-1 and TRBJ2-3, the full variable domain is EAEVAQSPRYKITEKSQAVAFWCDPISGHATLYWYRQILGQGPELLVQFQDESVVDDSQLPKDRFSAERLKGVDSTLKIQPAELGDSAMYLCASSFLAGSTDTQYFGPGTRLTVL.

The genes are TRBV4-1 and TRBJ2-2; TRBD2 aligns across 7 bases. CDR1 and CDR2 from the germline V gene are MGHRA and YSYEKL. This CDR3 has 15 residues. J gave up 1 base and V 5 bases, and 4 bases lay outside the gene matches. The CDR3: CASSGPSGNTGELFF. The CDR3 DNA follows: TGCGCCAGCAGCGGACCTAGCGGGAACACCGGGGAGCTGTTTTTT.

The gene calls are TRBV5-8 and TRBJ1-1, with TRBD1 as a possible D gene (6 bases). Germline loops: CDR1 SGHTS, CDR2 YDEGEE. The CDR3 extends over 14 amino acids. V dropped 2 bases and J dropped 8 bases, with 16 bases sitting between them. Written as DNA, the CDR3 is TGTGCCAGCAGCTTAGCGGGGCCCGGGGGCGAAGCTTTCTTT. Its protein is CASSLAGPGGEAFF.